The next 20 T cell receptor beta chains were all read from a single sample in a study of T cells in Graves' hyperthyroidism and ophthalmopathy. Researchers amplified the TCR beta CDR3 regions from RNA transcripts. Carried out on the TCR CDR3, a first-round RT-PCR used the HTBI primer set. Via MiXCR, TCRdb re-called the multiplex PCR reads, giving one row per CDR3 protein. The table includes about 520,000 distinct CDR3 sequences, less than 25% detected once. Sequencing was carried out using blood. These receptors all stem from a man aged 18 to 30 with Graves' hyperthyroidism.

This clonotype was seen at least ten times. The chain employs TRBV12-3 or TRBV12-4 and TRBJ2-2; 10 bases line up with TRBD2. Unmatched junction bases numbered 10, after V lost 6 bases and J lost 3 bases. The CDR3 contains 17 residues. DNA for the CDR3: TGTGCCAGCAGCCAGGTTGTAGCGGGGGGTGACACCGGGGAGCTGTTTTTT. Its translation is CASSQVVAGGDTGELFF.

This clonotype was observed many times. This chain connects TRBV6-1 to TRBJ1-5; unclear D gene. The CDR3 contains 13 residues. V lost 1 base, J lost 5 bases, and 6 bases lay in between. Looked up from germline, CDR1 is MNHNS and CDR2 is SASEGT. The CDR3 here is CASSEVSHQPQHF. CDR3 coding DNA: TGTGCCAGCAGTGAAGTGAGTCATCAGCCCCAGCATTTT.

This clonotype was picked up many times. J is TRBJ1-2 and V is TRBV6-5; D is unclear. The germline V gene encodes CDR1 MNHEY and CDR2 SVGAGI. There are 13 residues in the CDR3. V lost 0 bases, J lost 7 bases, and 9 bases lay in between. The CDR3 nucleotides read TGTGCCAGCAGTTACTCCCAGGACCGTGGCTACACCTTC. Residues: CASSYSQDRGYTF.

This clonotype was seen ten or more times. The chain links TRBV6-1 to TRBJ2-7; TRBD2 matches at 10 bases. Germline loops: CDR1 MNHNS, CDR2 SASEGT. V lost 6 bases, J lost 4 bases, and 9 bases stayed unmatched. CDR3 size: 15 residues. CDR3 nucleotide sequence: TGTGCCAGCAGCTCCCCGGGACTAGCGACTTACGAGCAGTACTTC. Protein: CASSSPGLATYEQYF.

CDR3 sequence: CASSFSVGSGRTQYF. CDR3 in DNA: TGTGCCAGCAGCTTCAGCGTGGGGAGCGGGAGGACCCAGTACTTC. The chain carries TRBV7-2 and TRBJ2-5, with 8 nucleotides matching TRBD2. The V gene end was trimmed by 3 bases and the J gene end by 7 bases; junction bases not matched to a gene: 10. Germline assignment: CDR1 SGHTA and CDR2 FQGNSA. The CDR3 has 15 amino acids.

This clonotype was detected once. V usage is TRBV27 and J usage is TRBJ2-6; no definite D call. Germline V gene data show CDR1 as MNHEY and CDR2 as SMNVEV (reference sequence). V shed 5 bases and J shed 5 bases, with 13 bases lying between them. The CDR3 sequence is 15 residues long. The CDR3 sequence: CASSPDPTWANVLTF. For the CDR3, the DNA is TGTGCCAGCAGTCCCGACCCAACCTGGGCCAACGTCCTGACTTTC.

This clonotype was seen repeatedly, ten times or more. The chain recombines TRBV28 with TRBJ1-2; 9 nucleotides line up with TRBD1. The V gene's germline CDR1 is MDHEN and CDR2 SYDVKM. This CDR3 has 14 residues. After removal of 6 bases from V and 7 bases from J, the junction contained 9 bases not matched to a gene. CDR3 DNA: TGTGCCAGCAGCTTCCGGGACAGGGATCGTGGCTACACCTTC. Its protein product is CASSFRDRDRGYTF.

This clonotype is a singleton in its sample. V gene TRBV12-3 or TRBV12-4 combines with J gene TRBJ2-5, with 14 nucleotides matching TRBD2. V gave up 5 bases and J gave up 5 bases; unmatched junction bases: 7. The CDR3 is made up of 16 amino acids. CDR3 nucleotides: TGTGCCAGCAGTCCGACTAGCGGGAGGGGGGCGGAGACCCAGTACTTC. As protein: CASSPTSGRGAETQYF.

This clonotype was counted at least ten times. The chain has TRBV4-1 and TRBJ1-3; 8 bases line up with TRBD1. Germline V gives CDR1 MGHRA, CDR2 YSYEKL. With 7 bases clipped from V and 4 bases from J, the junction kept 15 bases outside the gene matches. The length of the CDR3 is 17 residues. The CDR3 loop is CASTGGRGLERGNTIYF. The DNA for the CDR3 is TGCGCCAGCACCGGCGGCAGGGGGCTAGAAAGAGGAAACACCATATATTTT.

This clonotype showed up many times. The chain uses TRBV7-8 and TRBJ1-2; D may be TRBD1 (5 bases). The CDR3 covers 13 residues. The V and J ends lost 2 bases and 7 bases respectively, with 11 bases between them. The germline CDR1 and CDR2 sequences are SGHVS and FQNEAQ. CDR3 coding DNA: TGTGCCAGCAGCTTACGGCAGGGACTTGGCTACACCTTC. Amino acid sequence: CASSLRQGLGYTF.

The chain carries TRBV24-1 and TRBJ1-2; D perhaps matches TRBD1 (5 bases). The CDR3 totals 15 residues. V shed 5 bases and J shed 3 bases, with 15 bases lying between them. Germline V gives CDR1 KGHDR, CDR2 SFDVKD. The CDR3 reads CATSGRFGHYYGYTF. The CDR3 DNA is TGTGCCACCAGTGGCCGCTTTGGACATTACTATGGCTACACCTTC.

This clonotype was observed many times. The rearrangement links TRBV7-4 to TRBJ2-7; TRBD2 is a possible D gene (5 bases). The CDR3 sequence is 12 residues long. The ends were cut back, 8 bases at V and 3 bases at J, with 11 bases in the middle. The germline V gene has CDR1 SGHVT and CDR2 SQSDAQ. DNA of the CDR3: TGTGCCAGCTGGGGAGTGCTCTACGAGCAGTACTTC. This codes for CASWGVLYEQYF.

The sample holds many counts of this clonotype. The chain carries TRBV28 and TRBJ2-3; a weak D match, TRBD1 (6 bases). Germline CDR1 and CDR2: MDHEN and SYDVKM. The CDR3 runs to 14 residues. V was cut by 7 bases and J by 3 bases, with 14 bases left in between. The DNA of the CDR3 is TGTGCCAGCATAAGTGTGGGGGCAACAGATACGCAGTATTTT. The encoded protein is CASISVGATDTQYF.

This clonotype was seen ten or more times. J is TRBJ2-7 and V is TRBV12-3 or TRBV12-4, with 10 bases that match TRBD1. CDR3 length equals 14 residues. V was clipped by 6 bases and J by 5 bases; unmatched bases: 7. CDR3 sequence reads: CASSKGQGWNEQYF. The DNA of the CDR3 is TGTGCCAGCAGCAAGGGACAGGGGTGGAACGAGCAGTACTTC.

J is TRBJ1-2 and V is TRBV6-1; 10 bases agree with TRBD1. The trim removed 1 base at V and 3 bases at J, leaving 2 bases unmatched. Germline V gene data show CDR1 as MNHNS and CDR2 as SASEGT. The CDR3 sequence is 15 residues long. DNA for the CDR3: TGTGCCAGCAGTGAAGGGGGACAGGGGCACTATGGCTACACCTTC. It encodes CASSEGGQGHYGYTF.

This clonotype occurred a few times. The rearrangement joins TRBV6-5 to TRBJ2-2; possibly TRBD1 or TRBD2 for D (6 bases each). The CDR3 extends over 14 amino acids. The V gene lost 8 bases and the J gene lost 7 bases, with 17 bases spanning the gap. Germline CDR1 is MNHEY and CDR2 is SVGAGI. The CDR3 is CASGFGGRGGELFF. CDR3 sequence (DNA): TGTGCCAGCGGTTTTGGGGGGCGGGGCGGGGAGCTGTTTTTT.

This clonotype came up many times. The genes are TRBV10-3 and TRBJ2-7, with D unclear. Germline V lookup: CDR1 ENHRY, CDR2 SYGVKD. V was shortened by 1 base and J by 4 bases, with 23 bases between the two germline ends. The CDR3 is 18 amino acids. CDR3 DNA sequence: TGTGCCATCAGTGAGTATGGGATAGGAACGTATCCAACTTACGAGCAGTACTTC. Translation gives CAISEYGIGTYPTYEQYF.

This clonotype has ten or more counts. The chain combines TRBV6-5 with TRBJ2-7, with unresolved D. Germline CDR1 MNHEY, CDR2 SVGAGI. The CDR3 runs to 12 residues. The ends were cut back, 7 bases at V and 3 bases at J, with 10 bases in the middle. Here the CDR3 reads CASTTDFYEQYF. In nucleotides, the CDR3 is TGTGCCAGCACCACAGACTTCTACGAGCAGTACTTC.

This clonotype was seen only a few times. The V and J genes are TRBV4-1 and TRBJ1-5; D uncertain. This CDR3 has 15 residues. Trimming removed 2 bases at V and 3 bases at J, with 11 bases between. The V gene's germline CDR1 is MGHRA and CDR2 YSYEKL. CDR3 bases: TGCGCCAGCAGCCAACTCCCAGGTTACAATCAGCCCCAGCATTTT. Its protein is CASSQLPGYNQPQHF.

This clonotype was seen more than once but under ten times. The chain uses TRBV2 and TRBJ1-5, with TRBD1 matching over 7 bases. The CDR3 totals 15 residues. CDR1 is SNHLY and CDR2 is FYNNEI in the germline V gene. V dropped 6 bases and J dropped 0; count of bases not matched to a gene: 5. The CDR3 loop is CASRGQPNSNQPQHF. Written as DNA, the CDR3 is TGTGCCAGCAGGGGACAGCCAAATAGCAATCAGCCCCAGCATTTT.